A single sample gave rise to the 9 T cell receptor beta chains below, sequenced in a study of cytomegalovirus exposure and HLA in healthy donors. In the PCR, 60 Vbeta and 13 Jbeta primers were used. Measured with immunoSEQ multiplex PCR; TCRdb has only the in-frame clones, and not every one. This table holds about 140,000 clones, roughly 77% found once. Input material: PBMCs. These receptors came from a young woman in good health and CMV-seronegative.

The chain uses TRBV25-1 and TRBJ2-2, with a tentative D call TRBD1 (6 bases). Trimming cost V 6 bases and J 0 bases, with 14 bases left between them. This CDR3 comprises 16 residues. In germline, CDR1 is MGHDK, CDR2 SYGVNS. This CDR3 is CASRSDRPTNTGELFF. The CDR3 nucleotides are TGTGCCAGCAGATCCGACAGGCCGACGAACACCGGGGAGCTGTTTTTT.

The V gene is TRBV28, the J gene TRBJ2-7; 10 bases agree with TRBD2. Trimming removed 2 bases from V and 6 bases from J; junction bases left unmatched: 7. Germline CDR1 and CDR2: MDHEN and SYDVKM. The length of the CDR3 is 15 residues. This CDR3 reads CASSLLAGVTSEQYF. CDR3 bases: TGTGCCAGCAGTTTACTAGCGGGAGTTACGAGCGAGCAGTACTTC.

This chain connects TRBV5-1 to TRBJ2-3; 10 nucleotides line up with TRBD2. The V gene's germline CDR1 is SGHRS and CDR2 YFSETQ. The CDR3 is made up of 16 amino acids. Unmatched junction bases numbered 5, after V lost 3 bases and J lost 1 base. This CDR3 is CASSSSSGSRTDTQYF. In nucleotides, the CDR3 is TGCGCCAGCAGCTCTTCTAGCGGGAGCCGCACAGATACGCAGTATTTT. Based on the CDR3 plus reference TRBV5-1 and TRBJ2-3, the full variable domain is KAGVTQTPRYLIKTRGQQVTLSCSPISGHRSVSWYQQTPGQGLQFLFEYFSETQRNKGNFPGRFSGRQFSNSRSEMNVSTLELGDSALYLCASSSSSGSRTDTQYFGPGTRLTVL.

The table lists this clone with a few counts. This chain joins TRBV5-1 and TRBJ2-7, with 8 bases matching TRBD1. CDR3 size: 13 residues. Germline-derived CDR1 and CDR2 are SGHRS and YFSETQ. The V gene end was trimmed by 8 bases and the J gene end by 0 bases; junction bases not matched to a gene: 4. CDR3 region: CASGQGSSYEQYF. CDR3 DNA: TGCGCCAGTGGACAGGGAAGCTCCTACGAGCAGTACTTC. The whole variable domain, remainder taken from reference TRBV5-1 and TRBJ2-7, is KAGVTQTPRYLIKTRGQQVTLSCSPISGHRSVSWYQQTPGQGLQFLFEYFSETQRNKGNFPGRFSGRQFSNSRSEMNVSTLELGDSALYLCASGQGSSYEQYFGPGTRLTVT.

This rearrangement joins TRBV7-2 to TRBJ1-2; 8 bases are shared with TRBD1. The germline V gene encodes CDR1 SGHTA and CDR2 FQGNSA. The CDR3 loop spans 14 amino acids. Unmatched junction bases numbered 6, after V lost 5 bases and J lost 4 bases. In DNA, the CDR3 is TGTGCCAGCAGCATGGACAGGGCCCTCTATGGCTACACCTTC. Encoded protein: CASSMDRALYGYTF. Based on the CDR3 plus reference TRBV7-2 and TRBJ1-2, the full variable domain is GAGVSQSPSNKVTEKGKDVELRCDPISGHTALYWYRQSLGQGLEFLIYFQGNSAPDKSGLPSDRFSAERTGGSVSTLTIQRTQQEDSAVYLCASSMDRALYGYTFGSGTRLTVV.

This clone has only a few counts. The J gene is TRBJ2-1, the V gene TRBV27, with a possible D match to TRBD2 (5 bases). Germline assignment: CDR1 MNHEY and CDR2 SMNVEV (reference sequence). The CDR3 sequence is 13 residues long. Trimming shortened V by 10 bases and J by 9 bases, and 19 bases separated the two germline ends. The CDR3 DNA reads as TGTGCCACCCGGGCTAGCCCACGAGTTGAGCAGTTCTTC. Protein product: CATRASPRVEQFF.

The chain joins TRBV7-8 to TRBJ2-3; a possible D gene is TRBD1 (6 bases). V was trimmed by 9 bases and J by 0 bases, leaving 13 bases between them. The CDR3 is made up of 14 amino acids. Germline lookup yields CDR1 SGHVS and CDR2 FQNEAQ. The CDR3 sequence is CASLQGESTDTQYF. The CDR3 coding sequence is TGTGCCAGTTTACAGGGAGAAAGCACAGATACGCAGTATTTT.

V is TRBV5-1 and J is TRBJ2-3, with D uncertain. CDR3 size: 13 residues. Trimming took off 5 bases at V and 2 bases at J, with 9 bases between the two ends. Germline V gives CDR1 SGHRS, CDR2 YFSETQ. The CDR3 region has the DNA TGCGCCAGCAGTCGATCAGACACAGATACGCAGTATTTT. As protein: CASSRSDTDTQYF.

The chain couples TRBV27 to TRBJ2-2; TRBD1 is a possible D gene (6 bases). The germline CDR1 and CDR2 sequences are MNHEY and SMNVEV (reference sequence). CDR3 size: 15 residues. V was cut by 2 bases and J by 8 bases, with 15 bases left in between. In DNA, the CDR3 is TGTGCCAGCAGTTTAGACAGGAGAGCACCGGGGGAGCTGTTTTTT. Protein sequence: CASSLDRRAPGELFF.